The next 10 T cell receptor beta chains were all read from a single sample in a study of cytomegalovirus exposure and HLA in healthy donors (dated by TCRdb to about 2017). Library preparation used the immunoSEQ multiplex PCR assay. For the multiplex PCR, a mixture combining 60 forward primers for TCR Vbeta segments and 13 reverse primers for TCR Jbeta segments was used. Not all clones reach the TCRdb copy of this immuneACCESS table, which keeps in-frame sequences only. Checked studies attribute under half of the gap to unresolved V genes and leave the rest unexplained. The sample table lists around 200,000 clones, 82% of them with a count of one. The ten top clones hold 5.5% to 7.5% of the sample. The specimen sequenced was PBMCs. These receptors all come from a man aged 40-49 years in good health and CMV-seropositive.

The chain is built from TRBV6-6 and TRBJ2-3; the D gene is possibly TRBD2 (6 bases). The CDR3 covers 12 residues. V was clipped by 10 bases and J by 1 base, with 9 bases between them. Germline V gives CDR1 MNHNY, CDR2 SVGAGI (reference sequence). CDR3: CATRGGTDTQYF. The CDR3 DNA reads TGTGCCACCCGCGGGGGCACAGATACGCAGTATTTT.

This chain connects TRBV5-6 to TRBJ2-7; the match to TRBD2 covers 7 bases. The V gene end was trimmed by 2 bases and the J gene end by 0 bases; junction bases not matched to a gene: 2. In germline, CDR1 is SGHDT, CDR2 YYEEEE. CDR3 length: 14 amino acids. The CDR3 reads CASSFGGSSYEQYF. The CDR3 DNA is TGTGCCAGCAGCTTCGGGGGGAGCTCCTACGAGCAGTACTTC. Variable domain in full (rest from reference TRBV5-6 and TRBJ2-7): DAGVTQSPTHLIKTRGQQVTLRCSPKSGHDTVSWYQQALGQGPQFIFQYYEEEERQRGNFPDRFSGHQFPNYSSELNVNALLLGDSALYLCASSFGGSSYEQYFGPGTRLTVT.

The rearrangement uses TRBV9 and TRBJ2-1; the D gene is possibly TRBD2 (6 bases). Germline V gene sequence: CDR1 SGDLS, CDR2 YYNGEE. The CDR3 has 15 residues. The V gene lost 1 base and the J gene lost 3 bases, with 11 bases spanning the gap. The CDR3 reads CASSVLAIGYNEQFF. CDR3 coding DNA: TGTGCCAGCAGCGTACTAGCGATAGGCTACAATGAGCAGTTCTTC.

The gene calls are TRBV5-1 and TRBJ2-1; 12 bases line up with TRBD2. V lost 0 bases to trimming and J lost 7 bases; unmatched junction nucleotides: 8. The length of the CDR3 is 17 residues. Per the germline V gene, CDR1 is SGHRS and CDR2 is YFSETQ. The CDR3: CASSLASLAGGQNEQFF. CDR3 in DNA: TGCGCCAGCAGCTTGGCCTCTCTAGCGGGAGGGCAAAATGAGCAGTTCTTC.

The CDR3 sequence is CASSFGDREVPLSGNTIYF. CDR3 in DNA: TGTGCCAGCAGTTTTGGGGACAGGGAAGTCCCTCTCTCTGGAAACACCATATATTTT. This chain joins TRBV27 and TRBJ1-3; 9 bases line up with TRBD1. This CDR3 contains 19 residues. The J segment lost 0 bases and the V segment lost 3 bases, leaving 12 bases of the junction unmatched. Germline V lookup: CDR1 MNHEY, CDR2 SMNVEV (reference sequence).

The genes are TRBV19 and TRBJ2-3, with D perhaps matching TRBD1 (6 bases). Trimming removed 5 bases from V and 6 bases from J, with 21 bases in between. Germline assignment: CDR1 LNHDA and CDR2 SQIVND (reference sequence). The CDR3 contains 16 residues. The CDR3 loop reads CASSLRDMARLDTQYF. CDR3 sequence (DNA): TGTGCCAGTAGTCTCCGGGACATGGCGAGATTGGATACGCAGTATTTT.

The rearrangement links TRBV5-4 to TRBJ2-7; TRBD2 might be the D (7 bases). Between the trimmed V and J ends, which lost 2 bases and 3 bases, there was a span of 12 bases. CDR3 length: 14 amino acids. The germline V gene has CDR1 SGHNT and CDR2 YYREEE (reference sequence). In DNA, the CDR3 is TGTGCCAGCAGCTTTGGGGGGGCTAGCTACGAGCAGTACTTC. Protein: CASSFGGASYEQYF.

This rearrangement joins TRBV5-4 to TRBJ2-5; 9 nucleotides agree with TRBD2. The V segment lost 4 bases and the J segment 5 bases; nucleotides outside the gene matches: 15. CDR1 SGHNT and CDR2 YYREEE come from the germline V gene (reference sequence). The length of the CDR3 is 17 residues. CDR3 loop: CASSLWTSAGAVETQYF. The CDR3 bases are TGTGCCAGCAGCCTATGGACTAGCGCCGGAGCGGTTGAGACCCAGTACTTC.

This chain uses TRBV2 with TRBJ1-4; no reliable D call. This CDR3 spans 14 amino acids. With 7 bases removed from V and 5 bases from J, the gap between germline ends came to 14 bases. Germline V gene data show CDR1 as SNHLY and CDR2 as FYNNEI. The CDR3 DNA follows: TGTGCCAGCAATCTCCGATCAGCGAATGAAAAACTGTTTTTT. Translation: CASNLRSANEKLFF.

The gene calls are TRBV11-2 and TRBJ1-2; D perhaps matches TRBD1 (5 bases). Trimming removed 2 bases at V and 7 bases at J, with 17 bases between. CDR3 length: 15 residues. Germline values: CDR1 SGHAT, CDR2 FQNNGV. CDR3 DNA sequence: TGTGCCAGCAGCTTACTGGTTGCGGGGGTGGGTGGCTACACCTTC. It is translated as CASSLLVAGVGGYTF. Complete variable domain (other parts from reference TRBV11-2 and TRBJ1-2): EAGVAQSPRYKIIEKRQSVAFWCNPISGHATLYWYQQILGQGPKLLIQFQNNGVVDDSQLPKDRFSAERLKGVDSTLKIQPAKLEDSAVYLCASSLLVAGVGGYTFGSGTRLTVV.